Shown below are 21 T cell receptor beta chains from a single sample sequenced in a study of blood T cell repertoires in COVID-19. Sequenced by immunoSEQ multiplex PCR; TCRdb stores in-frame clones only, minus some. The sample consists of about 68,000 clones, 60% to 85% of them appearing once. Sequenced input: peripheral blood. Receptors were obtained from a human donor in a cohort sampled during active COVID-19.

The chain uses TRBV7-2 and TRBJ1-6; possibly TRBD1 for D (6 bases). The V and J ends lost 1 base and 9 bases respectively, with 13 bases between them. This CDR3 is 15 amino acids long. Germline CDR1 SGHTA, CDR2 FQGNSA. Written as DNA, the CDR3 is TGTGCCAGCAGCTTAGAAACAGGACAGATTTCACCCCTCCACTTT. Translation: CASSLETGQISPLHF. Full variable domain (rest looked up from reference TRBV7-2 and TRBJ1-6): GAGVSQSPSNKVTEKGKDVELRCDPISGHTALYWYRQSLGQGLEFLIYFQGNSAPDKSGLPSDRFSAERTGGSVSTLTIQRTQQEDSAVYLCASSLETGQISPLHFGNGTRLTVT.

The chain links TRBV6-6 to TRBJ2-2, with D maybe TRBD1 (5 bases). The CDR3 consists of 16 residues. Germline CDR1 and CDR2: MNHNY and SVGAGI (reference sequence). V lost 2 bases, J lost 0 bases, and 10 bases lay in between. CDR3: CASSYGRGPNTGELFF. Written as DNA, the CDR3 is TGTGCCAGCAGTTACGGAAGGGGCCCGAACACCGGGGAGCTGTTTTTT.

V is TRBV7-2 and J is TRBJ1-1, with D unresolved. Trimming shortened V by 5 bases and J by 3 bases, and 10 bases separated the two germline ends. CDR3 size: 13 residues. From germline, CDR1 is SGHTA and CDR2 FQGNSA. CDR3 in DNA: TGTGCCAGCAGCCTCGAGCTGTACACTGAAGCTTTCTTT. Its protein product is CASSLELYTEAFF.

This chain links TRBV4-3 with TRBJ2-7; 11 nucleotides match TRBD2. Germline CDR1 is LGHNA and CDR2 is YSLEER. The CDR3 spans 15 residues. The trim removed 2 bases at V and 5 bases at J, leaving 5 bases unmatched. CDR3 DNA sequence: TGCGCCAGCAGCCAACAGCTTAGCGGGAGGGACGAGCAGTACTTC. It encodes CASSQQLSGRDEQYF.

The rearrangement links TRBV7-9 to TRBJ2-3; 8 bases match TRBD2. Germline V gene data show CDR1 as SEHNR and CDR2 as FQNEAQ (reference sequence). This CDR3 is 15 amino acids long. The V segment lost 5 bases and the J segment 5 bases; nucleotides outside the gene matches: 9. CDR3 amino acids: CASSPTASGGDTQYF. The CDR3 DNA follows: TGTGCCAGCAGCCCAACAGCCAGCGGGGGAGATACGCAGTATTTT.

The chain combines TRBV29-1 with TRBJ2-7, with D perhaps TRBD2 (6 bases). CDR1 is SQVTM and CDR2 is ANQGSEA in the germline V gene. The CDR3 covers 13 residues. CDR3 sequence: CSALAGGIYEQYF. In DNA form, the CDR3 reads TGCAGTGCCCTCGCTGGCGGGATCTACGAGCAGTACTTC.

The CDR3 DNA reads as TGTGCCATCAGGGGGGGACTAGCGGTGAACACCGGGGAGCTGTTTTTT. It yields the protein CAIRGGLAVNTGELFF. The V call is TRBV10-3, the J call TRBJ2-2; 11 bases match TRBD2. The CDR3 is 16 amino acids. J gave up 1 base and V 6 bases, and 4 bases lay outside the gene matches. CDR1 and CDR2 (germline): ENHRY, SYGVKD.

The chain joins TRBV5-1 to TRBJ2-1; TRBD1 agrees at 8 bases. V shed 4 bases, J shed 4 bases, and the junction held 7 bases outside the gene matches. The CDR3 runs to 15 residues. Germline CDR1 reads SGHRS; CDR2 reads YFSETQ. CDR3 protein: CASSPGTGRYNEQFF. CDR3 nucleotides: TGCGCCAGCAGCCCCGGGACAGGTCGTTACAATGAGCAGTTCTTC. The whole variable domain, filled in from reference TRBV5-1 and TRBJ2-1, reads KAGVTQTPRYLIKTRGQQVTLSCSPISGHRSVSWYQQTPGQGLQFLFEYFSETQRNKGNFPGRFSGRQFSNSRSEMNVSTLELGDSALYLCASSPGTGRYNEQFFGPGTRLTVL.

CDR3 sequence: CASSQGRQVFREEQYF. The CDR3 DNA follows: TGTGCCAGCAGCCAAGGGAGACAGGTCTTCCGCGAAGAGCAGTACTTC. The V call is TRBV3-1 (or the pseudogene TRBV3-2), the J call TRBJ2-7; D is perhaps TRBD1 (6 bases). The CDR3 extends over 16 amino acids. V was trimmed by 1 base and J by 7 bases, leaving 20 bases between them. Germline assignment: CDR1 LGHDT and CDR2 YNNKEL (reference sequence).

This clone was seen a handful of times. The CDR3 nucleotides are TGTGCCAGTAGTAAAGTCCCGGGACAGGGATCGAACACTGAAGCTTTCTTT. This encodes CASSKVPGQGSNTEAFF. The V and J genes are TRBV19 and TRBJ1-1, with 9 bases aligning to TRBD1. This CDR3 has 17 amino acids. V was clipped by 4 bases and J by 1 base; unmatched bases: 10. The germline V gene encodes CDR1 LNHDA and CDR2 SQIVND (reference sequence).

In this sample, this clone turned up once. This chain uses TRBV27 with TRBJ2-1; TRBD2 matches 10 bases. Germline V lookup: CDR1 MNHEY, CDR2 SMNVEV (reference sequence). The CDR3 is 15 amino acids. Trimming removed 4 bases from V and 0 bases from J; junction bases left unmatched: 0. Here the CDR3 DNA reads TGTGCCAGCAGTTCTAGCGGGGGCTCCTACAATGAGCAGTTCTTC. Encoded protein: CASSSSGGSYNEQFF.

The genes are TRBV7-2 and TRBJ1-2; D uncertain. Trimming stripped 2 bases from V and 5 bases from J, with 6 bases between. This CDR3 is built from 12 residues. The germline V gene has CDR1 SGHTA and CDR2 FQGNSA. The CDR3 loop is CASSLRGYGYTF. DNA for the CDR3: TGTGCCAGCAGCTTACGCGGATATGGCTACACCTTC.

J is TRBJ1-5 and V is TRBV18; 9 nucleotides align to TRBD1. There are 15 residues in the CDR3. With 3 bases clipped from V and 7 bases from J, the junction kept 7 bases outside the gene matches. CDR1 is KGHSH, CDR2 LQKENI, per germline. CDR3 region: CASSPGQGAGQPQHF. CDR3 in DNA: TGTGCCAGCTCACCGGGACAGGGCGCCGGGCAGCCCCAGCATTTT.

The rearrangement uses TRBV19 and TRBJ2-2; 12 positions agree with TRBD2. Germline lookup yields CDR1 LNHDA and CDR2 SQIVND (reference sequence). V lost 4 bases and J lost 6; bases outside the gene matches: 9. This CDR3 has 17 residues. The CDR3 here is CASSTYSSGRASGELFF. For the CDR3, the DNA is TGTGCCAGTAGTACCTACTCTAGCGGGAGGGCCTCCGGGGAGCTGTTTTTT. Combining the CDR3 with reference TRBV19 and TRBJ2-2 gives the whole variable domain DGGITQSPKYLFRKEGQNVTLSCEQNLNHDAMYWYRQDPGQGLRLIYYSQIVNDFQKGDIAEGYSVSREKKESFPLTVTSAQKNPTAFYLCASSTYSSGRASGELFFGEGSRLTVL.

The CDR3 DNA reads TGCAGCGTTGAAGATGGAGGGCTTCGGGCCAAAAACATTCAGTACTTC. Translating gives CSVEDGGLRAKNIQYF. The V and J genes are TRBV29-1 and TRBJ2-4; weak D call: TRBD2 (6 bases). This CDR3 region has 16 residues. Germline CDR1 reads SQVTM; CDR2 reads ANQGSEA. V gave up 0 bases and J gave up 1 base, with 13 bases separating them.

The CDR3 is CANNGELGLGPYEQYF. The CDR3 DNA follows: TGTGCCAACAACGGGGAATTGGGACTAGGCCCCTACGAGCAGTACTTC. J is TRBJ2-7 and V is TRBV27, with 8 bases aligning to TRBD2. Germline V gene sequence: CDR1 MNHEY, CDR2 SMNVEV (reference sequence). The CDR3 sequence is 16 residues long. The junction had 16 bases not matched to a gene; V was cut back by 10 bases and J by 2 bases.

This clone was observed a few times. DNA for the CDR3: TGTGCCAGCACAGCAGGGAATCAGCCCCAGCATTTT. It encodes CASTAGNQPQHF. V and J are TRBV28 and TRBJ1-5; D might be TRBD1 (5 bases). The ends were cut back, 7 bases at V and 4 bases at J, with 8 bases in the middle. This CDR3 contains 12 residues. CDR1 and CDR2 (germline): MDHEN, SYDVKM. Full variable domain (rest looked up from reference TRBV28 and TRBJ1-5): DVKVTQSSRYLVKRTGEKVFLECVQDMDHENMFWYRQDPGLGLRLIYFSYDVKMKEKGDIPEGYSVSREKKERFSLILESASTNQTSMYLCASTAGNQPQHFGDGTRLSIL.

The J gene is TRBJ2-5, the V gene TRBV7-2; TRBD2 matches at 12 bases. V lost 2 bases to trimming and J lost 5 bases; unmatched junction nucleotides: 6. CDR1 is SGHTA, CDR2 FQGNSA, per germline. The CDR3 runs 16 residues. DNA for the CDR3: TGTGCCAGCAGCTTATGGTCTAGCGGGGGGGGTGAGACCCAGTACTTC. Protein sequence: CASSLWSSGGGETQYF.

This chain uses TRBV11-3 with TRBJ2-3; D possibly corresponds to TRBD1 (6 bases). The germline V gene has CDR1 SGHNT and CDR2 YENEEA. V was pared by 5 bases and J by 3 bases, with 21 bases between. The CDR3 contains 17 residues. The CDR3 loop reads CASSPGVGAALTDTQYF. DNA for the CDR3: TGTGCCAGCAGCCCTGGGGTGGGGGCCGCCCTAACAGATACGCAGTATTTT.

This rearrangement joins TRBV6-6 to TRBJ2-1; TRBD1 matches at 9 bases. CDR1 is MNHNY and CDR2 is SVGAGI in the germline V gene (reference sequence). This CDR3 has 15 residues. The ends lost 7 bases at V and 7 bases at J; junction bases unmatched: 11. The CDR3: CASTLAGTGTNEQFF. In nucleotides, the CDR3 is TGTGCCAGCACCCTAGCCGGGACAGGGACGAATGAGCAGTTCTTC.

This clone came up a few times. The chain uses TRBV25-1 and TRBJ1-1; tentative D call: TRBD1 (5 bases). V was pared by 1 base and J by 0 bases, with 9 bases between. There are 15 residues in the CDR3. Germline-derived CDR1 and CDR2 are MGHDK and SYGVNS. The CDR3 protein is CASSESGILNTEAFF. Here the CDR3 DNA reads TGTGCCAGCAGTGAATCAGGGATATTGAACACTGAAGCTTTCTTT.